A single sample is the source of the 6 T cell receptor beta chains below, sequenced in a study of T cell responses to AZD1222 COVID-19 vaccine. Sequenced by immunoSEQ multiplex PCR; TCRdb stores in-frame clones only, minus some. The sample records 120,000 to 150,000 clones, approximately 88% being singletons. Sequencing was performed on peripheral blood, taken on day 0 of AZD1222 vaccination. These receptors were obtained from an adult in good health.

The chain couples TRBV3-1 (or the pseudogene TRBV3-2) to TRBJ2-7, with 7 bases lining up with TRBD1. The CDR3 sequence is 15 residues long. Trimming at V came to 2 bases and at J to 6 bases, leaving 10 bases not matched to a gene. Germline assignment: CDR1 LGHDT and CDR2 YNNKEL (reference sequence). CDR3 nucleotides: TGTGCCAGCAGCCAAAGTAAAGGGGGCCCATCCGAGCAGTACTTC. Residues: CASSQSKGGPSEQYF.

The chain carries TRBV18 and TRBJ1-5; 8 bases are shared with TRBD1. V trimming: 6 bases; J trimming: 2 bases; junction bases outside the gene matches: 6. CDR1 and CDR2 from the germline V gene are KGHSH and LQKENI. The CDR3 spans 15 residues. In DNA form, the CDR3 reads TGTGCCAGCTCCCTCGGACAGGGACGCAATCAGCCCCAGCATTTT. It encodes CASSLGQGRNQPQHF.

This rearrangement joins TRBV6-5 to TRBJ2-1; TRBD1 might be the D (5 bases). The CDR3 spans 11 residues. V was pared by 10 bases and J by 7 bases, with 11 bases between. Germline V gene data show CDR1 as MNHEY and CDR2 as SVGAGI. CDR3: CATLGANEQFF. CDR3 DNA sequence: TGTGCCACCCTAGGGGCTAATGAGCAGTTCTTC.

CDR3 DNA sequence: TGCAGCGTTGCCGTAACGGGTGGCTACACCTTC. Translated: CSVAVTGGYTF. The chain employs TRBV29-1 and TRBJ1-2; D gene uncertain. Germline V gives CDR1 SQVTM, CDR2 ANQGSEA. Trimming removed 4 bases at V and 7 bases at J, with 10 bases between. The CDR3 consists of 11 residues.

The V and J genes are TRBV9 and TRBJ1-6; the D is unclear. Germline CDR1 and CDR2: SGDLS and YYNGEE. The CDR3 is 15 residues long. Trimming left V 3 bases short and J 4 bases short, with 11 bases between. CDR3 nucleotides: TGTGCCAGCAGCGACCCCGGCGGTTATAATTCACCCCTCCACTTT. Its protein is CASSDPGGYNSPLHF. The full variable domain, completed using reference TRBV9 and TRBJ1-6, is DSGVTQTPKHLITATGQRVTLRCSPRSGDLSVYWYQQSLDQGLQFLIQYYNGEERAKGNILERFSAQQFPDLHSELNLSSLELGDSALYFCASSDPGGYNSPLHFGNGTRLTVT.

This chain links TRBV5-1 with TRBJ1-1; no clear D gene. Trimming left V 4 bases short and J 7 bases short, with 11 bases between. Germline V gives CDR1 SGHRS, CDR2 YFSETQ. This CDR3 has 12 residues. This CDR3 is CASSARGNEAFF. In DNA form, the CDR3 reads TGCGCCAGCAGCGCCCGGGGTAATGAAGCTTTCTTT.